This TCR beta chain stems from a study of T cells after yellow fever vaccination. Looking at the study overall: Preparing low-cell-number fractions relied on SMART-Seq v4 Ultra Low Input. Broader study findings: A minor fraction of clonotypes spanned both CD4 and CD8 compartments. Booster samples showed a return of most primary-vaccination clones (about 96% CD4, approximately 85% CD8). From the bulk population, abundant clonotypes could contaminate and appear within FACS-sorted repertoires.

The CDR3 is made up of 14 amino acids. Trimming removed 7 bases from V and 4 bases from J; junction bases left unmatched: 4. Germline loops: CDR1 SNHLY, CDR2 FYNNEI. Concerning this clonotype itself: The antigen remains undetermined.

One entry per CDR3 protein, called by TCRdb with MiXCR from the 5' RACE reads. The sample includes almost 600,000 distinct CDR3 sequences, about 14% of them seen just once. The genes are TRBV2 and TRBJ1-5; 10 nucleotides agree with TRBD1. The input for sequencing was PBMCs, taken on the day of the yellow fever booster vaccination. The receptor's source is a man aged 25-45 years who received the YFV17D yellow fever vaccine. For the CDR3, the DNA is TGTGCCAGCATCCGGGACAGGGGAAATCAGCCCCAGCATTTT. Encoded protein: CASIRDRGNQPQHF.